What follows are 27 T cell receptor beta chains derived from one specimen sequenced in a study of a mutant IDH1 vaccine in newly diagnosed glioma. Time point here: baseline, week 1 (first vaccination visit). The treatment denotes: pre-vaccination baseline after standard-of-care therapy. Here immunoSEQ multiplex PCR was the method, and the copy in TCRdb shows in-frame clones only, minus some. Among about 33,000 clones, around nine tenths were seen once, and the ten largest hold around 5%. Specimen: PBMCs, collected from a glioma patient treated with radiotherapy, temozolomide or both. All receptors come from a middle-aged woman with glioma.

V gene TRBV19 combines with J gene TRBJ2-5; a possible D gene is TRBD2 (6 bases). The J call could be wrong; TRBJ2-7 is a better fit for the DNA end. Germline V lookup: CDR1 LNHDA, CDR2 SQIVND (reference sequence). CDR3 length: 15 amino acids. The chain's CDR3 is CASSMGSSGYYEQYF. The CDR3 DNA sequence: TGTGCCAGTAGTATGGGTAGTAGCGGCTATTACGAGCAGTACTTC.

This chain joins TRBV10-3 and TRBJ1-2; 8 nucleotides match TRBD1. The CDR3 spans 15 residues. Germline V gene lookup returns CDR1 ENHRY and CDR2 SYGVKD. V dropped 0 bases and J dropped 4; count of bases not matched to a gene: 4. CDR3 DNA sequence: TGTGCCATCAGTGAGTCCACAGGGGGAGGCTATGGCTACACCTTC. Encoded protein: CAISESTGGGYGYTF.

CDR3: CASSLTDSHTGELFF. The CDR3 nucleotides read TGTGCCAGCAGCCTAACGGATTCCCACACCGGGGAGCTGTTTTTT. The chain couples TRBV6-5 to TRBJ2-2; the D is unclear. Germline lookup yields CDR1 MNHEY and CDR2 SVGAGI. V was trimmed by 6 bases and J by 3 bases, leaving 14 bases between them. The CDR3 consists of 15 residues.

The CDR3 sequence is CASSYSGVDNYGYTF. The CDR3 region has the DNA TGTGCCAGCAGTTACTCAGGGGTAGATAACTATGGCTACACCTTC. The chain links TRBV6-6 to TRBJ1-2, with D perhaps TRBD1 (5 bases). Trimming removed 0 bases from V and 1 base from J, with 9 bases in between. Germline V lookup: CDR1 MNHNY, CDR2 SVGAGI (reference sequence). This CDR3 is built from 15 residues.

This chain joins TRBV29-1 and TRBJ1-2; possibly TRBD1 for D (5 bases). The CDR3 spans 16 residues. CDR1 is SQVTM, CDR2 ANQGSEA, per germline. V was pared by 4 bases and J by 6 bases, with 24 bases between. For the CDR3, the DNA is TGCAGCGTTGGAGGGGTTGGGTCCCGGGGGAATAATGGCTACACCTTC. This translates into CSVGGVGSRGNNGYTF.

The gene calls are TRBV14 and TRBJ1-6, with a possible D match to TRBD1 (5 bases). The V gene's germline CDR1 is SGHDN and CDR2 FVKESK. The V end lost 4 bases, the J end lost 0 bases, and 10 bases lay between the germline ends. This CDR3 is built from 16 residues. CDR3 region: CASSLPGRSYNSPLHF. In nucleotides, the CDR3 is TGTGCCAGCAGCCTCCCGGGGCGCTCCTATAATTCACCCCTCCACTTT.

The genes are TRBV29-1 and TRBJ1-2, with TRBD1 as a possible D gene (5 bases). V was shortened by 4 bases and J by 4 bases, with 10 bases between the two germline ends. Germline loops: CDR1 SQVTM, CDR2 ANQGSEA. The CDR3 loop spans 12 amino acids. DNA for the CDR3: TGCAGCGTTGGGCAGGGCCTCTATGGCTACACCTTC. It yields the protein CSVGQGLYGYTF.

CDR3 protein: CASSLRANTGELFF. The CDR3 DNA is TGTGCCAGCAGCCTGAGAGCGAACACCGGGGAGCTGTTTTTT. The chain joins TRBV5-4 to TRBJ2-2; D remains unclear. CDR1 is SGHNT and CDR2 is YYREEE in the germline V gene (reference sequence). Trimming pared 4 bases from V and 0 bases from J, leaving 7 bases between. The CDR3 sequence is 14 residues long.

The V call is TRBV4-1, the J call TRBJ1-3, with D possibly being TRBD1 (5 bases). This CDR3 has 16 amino acids. Trimming cost V 5 bases and J 0 bases, with 14 bases left between them. Germline assignment: CDR1 MGHRA and CDR2 YSYEKL. CDR3 protein: CASSYPGTSSGNTIYF. DNA of the CDR3: TGCGCCAGCAGCTACCCTGGGACCAGCTCTGGAAACACCATATATTTT.

The rearrangement links TRBV15 to TRBJ2-5; no reliable D call. V gave up 0 bases and J gave up 5 bases, with 7 bases separating them. The length of the CDR3 is 13 residues. The germline V gene has CDR1 LNHNV and CDR2 YYDKDF (reference sequence). The CDR3 coding sequence is TGTGCCACCAGCAGAGATGCGGTGGAGACCCAGTACTTC. As protein: CATSRDAVETQYF. Drawing the rest from reference TRBV15 and TRBJ2-5, the complete variable domain is DAMVIQNPRYQVTQFGKPVTLSCSQTLNHNVMYWYQQKSSQAPKLLFHYYDKDFNNEADTPDNFQSRRPNTSFCFLDIRSPGLGDTAMYLCATSRDAVETQYFGPGTRLLVL.

The table lists this clone with a few counts. The rearrangement joins TRBV5-5 to TRBJ1-1; tentative D call: TRBD1 (5 bases). Germline lookup yields CDR1 SGHKS and CDR2 YYEKEE (reference sequence). V was cut by 4 bases and J by 0 bases, with 13 bases left in between. The CDR3 length is 15 residues. CDR3 bases: TGTGCCAGCAGCCCCATGGGAGGGGTGAACACTGAAGCTTTCTTT. Its translation: CASSPMGGVNTEAFF.

The chain has TRBV6-1 and TRBJ2-7; D perhaps matches TRBD1 (5 bases). The CDR3 totals 13 residues. Looked up from germline, CDR1 is MNHNS and CDR2 is SASEGT. Trimming cost V 7 bases and J 4 bases, with 14 bases left between them. CDR3 amino acids: CASTDSPRYEQYF. In DNA form, the CDR3 reads TGTGCCAGCACCGACAGCCCTCGGTACGAGCAGTACTTC.

The genes are TRBV4-3 and TRBJ1-3, with D uncertain. This CDR3 has 16 amino acids. The germline gives CDR1 LGHNA, CDR2 YSLEER. V lost 0 bases and J lost 0, with 9 bases in between. The CDR3 region is CASSQDLGNSGNTIYF. Written as DNA, the CDR3 is TGCGCCAGCAGCCAAGATCTAGGGAACTCTGGAAACACCATATATTTT.

The chain recombines TRBV2 with TRBJ2-5, with D unclear. The V and J ends lost 4 bases and 0 bases respectively, with 9 bases between them. The CDR3 has 14 residues. Germline V gene sequence: CDR1 SNHLY, CDR2 FYNNEI. In DNA form, the CDR3 reads TGTGCCAGCAGTGTTCAGTTGTACCAAGAGACCCAGTACTTC. It translates to CASSVQLYQETQYF.

The chain couples TRBV11-2 to TRBJ2-3, with D unresolved. V was clipped by 3 bases and J by 6 bases, with 16 bases between them. The CDR3 is made up of 15 amino acids. Germline V gene lookup returns CDR1 SGHAT and CDR2 FQNNGV. This CDR3 is CASSLPFRHRDTQYF. The CDR3 DNA reads as TGTGCCAGCAGCTTGCCGTTTCGCCACCGCGATACGCAGTATTTT. The full variable domain, its missing parts supplied by reference TRBV11-2 and TRBJ2-3, is EAGVAQSPRYKIIEKRQSVAFWCNPISGHATLYWYQQILGQGPKLLIQFQNNGVVDDSQLPKDRFSAERLKGVDSTLKIQPAKLEDSAVYLCASSLPFRHRDTQYFGPGTRLTVL.

This clone was counted a single time. The chain is built from TRBV27 and TRBJ1-1, with unresolved D. V was cut by 6 bases and J by 2 bases, with 13 bases left in between. Germline lookup yields CDR1 MNHEY and CDR2 SMNVEV (reference sequence). The CDR3 has 14 residues. CDR3 sequence (DNA): TGTGCCAGCAGGGATACGGATAGCAACACTGAAGCTTTCTTT. It is translated as CASRDTDSNTEAFF.

This clone has a single count. This chain connects TRBV6-5 to TRBJ1-3; the D is unclear. Germline V CDR1 and CDR2: MNHEY, SVGAGI. The CDR3 consists of 14 residues. V dropped 6 bases and J dropped 0 bases, with 9 bases sitting between them. The CDR3 region is CASSESSSGNTIYF. CDR3 DNA sequence: TGTGCCAGCAGCGAAAGTAGCTCTGGAAACACCATATATTTT.

The chain links TRBV6-5 to TRBJ1-5; perhaps TRBD1 as D (6 bases). The CDR3 is 14 amino acids. V was pared by 6 bases and J by 9 bases, with 18 bases between. Per the germline V gene, CDR1 is MNHEY and CDR2 is SVGAGI. This CDR3 is CASRKDSMISPQHF. In nucleotides, the CDR3 is TGTGCCAGCAGGAAGGACAGTATGATATCGCCCCAGCATTTT.

In its sample, this clone was seen a few times. V is TRBV9 and J is TRBJ1-4; a possible D gene is TRBD1 (5 bases). Trimming shortened V by 4 bases and J by 4 bases, and 11 bases separated the two germline ends. The length of the CDR3 is 14 residues. Looked up from germline, CDR1 is SGDLS and CDR2 is YYNGEE. The CDR3 sequence: CASSQRGDNEKLFF. The CDR3 coding sequence is TGTGCCAGCAGCCAGAGGGGCGATAATGAAAAACTGTTTTTT.

The chain combines TRBV4-2 with TRBJ2-2; TRBD2 agrees at 16 bases. The junction had 6 bases not matched to a gene; V was cut back by 4 bases and J by 7 bases. CDR3 length: 17 residues. CDR1 LGHNA and CDR2 YNFKEQ come from the germline V gene. CDR3 protein: CASSPGLAGGHGGELFF. DNA for the CDR3: TGTGCCAGCAGCCCGGGACTAGCGGGGGGGCATGGCGGGGAGCTGTTTTTT.

The chain recombines TRBV27 with TRBJ2-3, with no clear D. CDR1 and CDR2 from the germline V gene are MNHEY and SMNVEV (reference sequence). V lost 8 bases and J lost 2, with 14 bases in between. The CDR3 length is 14 residues. In nucleotides, the CDR3 is TGTGCCAGCCGGCTCTTCCGGCACACAGATACGCAGTATTTT. It specifies CASRLFRHTDTQYF.

The chain couples TRBV15 to TRBJ1-6; TRBD1 matches 10 bases. The length of the CDR3 is 15 residues. The germline V gene has CDR1 LNHNV and CDR2 YYDKDF (reference sequence). J lost 7 bases, V lost 4 bases, and 4 bases had no gene match. The CDR3 is CATSNRDRGNSPLHF. CDR3 DNA sequence: TGTGCCACCAGCAATCGGGACAGGGGAAATTCACCCCTCCACTTT.

The rearrangement joins TRBV5-5 to TRBJ1-4, with D tentatively TRBD1 (5 bases). Deletions cut 0 bases from V and 10 bases from J, with 10 bases between. The CDR3 is made up of 13 amino acids. The germline V gene has CDR1 SGHKS and CDR2 YYEKEE (reference sequence). The CDR3 is CASSLAGGGKLFF. DNA for the CDR3: TGTGCCAGCAGCTTGGCCGGGGGAGGAAAACTGTTTTTT. The variable domain in full, with the rest retrieved from reference TRBV5-5 and TRBJ1-4, is DAGVTQSPTHLIKTRGQQVTLRCSPISGHKSVSWYQQVLGQGPQFIFQYYEKEERGRGNFPDRFSARQFPNYSSELNVNALLLGDSALYLCASSLAGGGKLFFGSGTQLSVL.

This rearrangement joins TRBV4-2 to TRBJ1-1; possible D gene TRBD1, 5 bases. V lost 4 bases to trimming and J lost 2 bases, with 8 bases between them. The germline gives CDR1 LGHNA, CDR2 YNFKEQ. This CDR3 region has 13 residues. CDR3 sequence: CASSLGHNTEAFF. The CDR3 DNA is TGTGCCAGCAGCCTAGGACACAACACTGAAGCTTTCTTT.

The gene calls are TRBV5-5 and TRBJ2-7; either TRBD1 or TRBD2 may supply D (5 bases each). The CDR3 is 14 residues long. The germline gives CDR1 SGHKS, CDR2 YYEKEE (reference sequence). Trimming took off 6 bases at V and 2 bases at J, with 15 bases between the two ends. The CDR3 reads CASTRGSGTYEQYF. CDR3 in DNA: TGTGCCAGCACCCGGGGATCAGGGACCTACGAGCAGTACTTC.

This chain connects TRBV2 to TRBJ1-1, with 8 bases identical to TRBD1. The germline V gene has CDR1 SNHLY and CDR2 FYNNEI. V trimming: 8 bases; J trimming: 0 bases; junction bases outside the gene matches: 5. The CDR3 has 14 residues. In DNA, the CDR3 is TGTGCCAGCGGTAGGACAGGGCTGAACACTGAAGCTTTCTTT. Its translation is CASGRTGLNTEAFF.

The chain is built from TRBV5-6 and TRBJ1-3; D remains ambiguous. CDR1 and CDR2 (germline): SGHDT, YYEEEE. The CDR3 extends over 13 amino acids. Trimming took off 4 bases at V and 1 base at J, with 6 bases between the two ends. In DNA, the CDR3 is TGTGCCAGCAGCCCGCTTTCTGGAAACACCATATATTTT. It codes for CASSPLSGNTIYF.